The 17 T cell receptor beta chains presented below share a single source sample, sequenced in a study of OX40 agonist ivuxolimab in advanced cancers. The receptor library was made with the immunoSEQ multiplex PCR assay. The table comes from immuneACCESS by way of TCRdb, which keeps in-frame sequences with V and J called. Part of the clones is missing from these tables; in studies checked, under half for an unresolved V gene and the rest for unknown reasons. The sample contains roughly 75,000 clones, around 87% of them found a single time. The ten most abundant clones make up less than 8% of the sample. The material was CD4+ or CD8+ T cells sorted from blood, obtained in a trial of the OX40 agonist ivuxolimab. The source is an adult with an advanced solid tumor such as melanoma, head and neck, liver or kidney cancer.

This clone is a singleton in its sample. The chain joins TRBV7-9 to TRBJ1-1; no clear D. CDR3 length: 13 amino acids. Trimming left V 1 base short and J 1 base short, with 4 bases between. CDR1 is SEHNR, CDR2 FQNEAQ, per germline (reference sequence). CDR3 nucleotide sequence: TGTGCCAGCAGCTTAGGGGAGAACACTGAAGCTTTCTTT. Amino acids: CASSLGENTEAFF.

The chain uses TRBV14 and TRBJ2-7; a possible D gene is TRBD2 (5 bases). The V end was cut by 1 base, the J end by 5 bases, with 12 bases between. The CDR3 is made up of 14 amino acids. From germline, CDR1 is SGHDN and CDR2 FVKESK. The CDR3 is CASSQAGLANEQYF. CDR3 nucleotide sequence: TGTGCCAGCAGCCAAGCAGGACTTGCTAACGAGCAGTACTTC. The full variable domain, with the rest looked up from reference TRBV14 and TRBJ2-7, is EAGVTQFPSHSVIEKGQTVTLRCDPISGHDNLYWYRRVMGKEIKFLLHFVKESKQDESGMPNNRFLAERTGGTYSTLKVQPAELEDSGVYFCASSQAGLANEQYFGPGTRLTVT.

This sequence joins TRBV27 and TRBJ2-3; D may be TRBD1 or TRBD2 (6 bases each). Germline V CDR1 and CDR2: MNHEY, SMNVEV (reference sequence). The CDR3 runs to 16 residues. Deletions cut 3 bases from V and 1 base from J, with 14 bases between. CDR3 sequence (DNA): TGTGCCAGCAGTTTCTTCTCGGGGGCCCGCACAGATACGCAGTATTTT. Its translation is CASSFFSGARTDTQYF.

The chain joins TRBV5-1 to TRBJ2-7; 7 nucleotides agree with TRBD2. After removal of 4 bases from V and 7 bases from J, the junction contained 17 bases not matched to a gene. Per germline, CDR1 SGHRS and CDR2 YFSETQ. This CDR3 has 16 amino acids. The CDR3 protein is CASSPLGAGTAIEQYF. The CDR3, as DNA: TGCGCCAGCAGCCCCCTAGGAGCGGGGACGGCAATAGAGCAGTACTTC.

This chain connects TRBV10-1 to TRBJ2-3; 11 nucleotides match TRBD2. This CDR3 region has 16 residues. Germline V gene sequence: CDR1 WNHNN, CDR2 SYGVQD (reference sequence). V dropped 4 bases and J dropped 6; count of bases not matched to a gene: 9. CDR3 in amino acids: CASSGGTSGLSDTQYF. The CDR3 nucleotides read TGCGCCAGCAGTGGAGGGACTAGCGGCTTGTCGGATACGCAGTATTTT.

This clone came up a few times. The CDR3 DNA follows: TGTGCCAGCAGTTACCAGGTGGGCTACGAGCAGTACTTC. Translating gives CASSYQVGYEQYF. V is TRBV6-5 and J is TRBJ2-7; D is unresolved. In germline, CDR1 is MNHEY, CDR2 SVGAGI. The CDR3 length is 13 residues. V lost 2 bases and J lost 3, with 8 bases in between.

The CDR3 is CASSDRPGDSYEQYF. The CDR3 DNA reads TGTGCCAGCTCCGATAGGCCAGGCGACTCCTACGAGCAGTACTTC. The gene calls are TRBV18 and TRBJ2-7; the D is unclear. There are 15 residues in the CDR3. V lost 6 bases to trimming and J lost 0 bases, with 15 bases between them. Germline V gives CDR1 KGHSH, CDR2 LQKENI.

This chain uses TRBV27 with TRBJ2-7, with 7 bases fitting TRBD1. Trimming took 5 bases from V and 6 from J; bases not matched to a gene: 7. The CDR3 totals 13 residues. The germline gives CDR1 MNHEY, CDR2 SMNVEV (reference sequence). The CDR3 nucleotides read TGTGCCAGCAGTACGTACAGGGGATTCGAGCAGTACTTC. It codes for CASSTYRGFEQYF.

The J gene is TRBJ2-7, the V gene TRBV19; the match to TRBD2 covers 7 bases. The length of the CDR3 is 13 residues. Germline loops: CDR1 LNHDA, CDR2 SQIVND (reference sequence). V dropped 10 bases and J dropped 3; count of bases not matched to a gene: 9. CDR3 loop: CATSGKRGYEQYF. The CDR3 DNA follows: TGTGCCACCTCCGGGAAGCGGGGCTACGAGCAGTACTTC.

The CDR3 reads CASSLEASGSVFF. In nucleotides, the CDR3 is TGTGCCAGCAGCTTAGAGGCTAGCGGGAGCGTGTTCTTC. This sequence joins TRBV7-3 and TRBJ2-1, with 10 bases aligning to TRBD2. J lost 15 bases, V lost 2 bases, and 7 bases had no gene match. CDR1 and CDR2 from the germline V gene are SGHTA and FQGTGA. This CDR3 has 13 amino acids. The whole variable domain, filled in from reference TRBV7-3 and TRBJ2-1, reads GAGVSQTPSNKVTEKGKYVELRCDPISGHTALYWYRQSLGQGPEFLIYFQGTGAADDSGLPNDRFFAVRPEGSVSTLKIQRTERGDSAVYLCASSLEASGSVFFGPGTRLTVL.

V gene TRBV30 combines with J gene TRBJ2-7, with TRBD1 matching over 8 bases. V trimming: 2 bases; J trimming: 7 bases; junction bases outside the gene matches: 13. The germline V gene encodes CDR1 GTSNPN and CDR2 SVGIG (reference sequence). The CDR3 is 15 amino acids. The CDR3 sequence is CAWSLQGARSGEQYF. The CDR3, as DNA: TGTGCCTGGAGTTTGCAGGGGGCAAGGTCAGGGGAGCAGTACTTC. Combining the CDR3 with reference TRBV30 and TRBJ2-7 gives the whole variable domain SQTIHQWPATLVQPVGSPLSLECTVEGTSNPNLYWYRQAAGRGLQLLFYSVGIGQISSEVPQNLSASRPQDRQFILSSKKLLLSDSGFYLCAWSLQGARSGEQYFGPGTRLTVT.

This sequence joins TRBV18 and TRBJ1-4; D remains unclear. The CDR3 has 13 residues. CDR1 KGHSH and CDR2 LQKENI come from the germline V gene. V was clipped by 3 bases and J by 3 bases, with 5 bases between them. The CDR3 reads CASSPLANEKLFF. CDR3 bases: TGTGCCAGCTCACCCCTCGCTAATGAAAAACTGTTTTTT.

CDR3 region: CASSLDMGRQYF. The CDR3 region has the DNA TGTGCCAGCAGCTTAGATATGGGGCGGCAGTACTTC. The J gene is TRBJ2-5, the V gene TRBV7-9; perhaps TRBD1 as D (5 bases). The germline V and J ends were trimmed by 1 base and 11 bases, with 11 bases remaining between them. CDR3 length: 12 amino acids. Germline V lookup: CDR1 SEHNR, CDR2 FQNEAQ (reference sequence).

This sequence joins TRBV21-1 and TRBJ2-7; the D call TRBD1 from the table was never checked on the DNA. TRBV21-1 is termed a pseudogene. This CDR3 region has 14 residues. Here the CDR3 DNA reads TGTGCCAGCAGCCAGCGGGGACAGGGCTACGAGCAGTACTTC. Amino acid sequence: CASSQRGQGYEQYF.

The gene calls are TRBV7-3 and TRBJ2-6; the D gene is possibly TRBD2 (5 bases). The germline V gene has CDR1 SGHTA and CDR2 FQGTGA. Trimming left V 4 bases short and J 4 bases short, with 14 bases between. The CDR3 sequence is 16 residues long. The CDR3 loop is CASSSLAPGGANVLTF. As DNA, the CDR3 is TGTGCCAGCAGCTCTCTAGCCCCCGGGGGGGCCAACGTCCTGACTTTC.

The V and J genes are TRBV6-5 and TRBJ2-7; 7 bases map to TRBD1. Looked up from germline, CDR1 is MNHEY and CDR2 is SVGAGI. V was pared by 2 bases and J by 6 bases, with 4 bases of the junction left unmatched. CDR3 length equals 13 residues. The CDR3 DNA is TGTGCCAGCAGTTACGGCAGGGGGACCGAGCAGTACTTC. Protein sequence: CASSYGRGTEQYF.

This clone was observed once. The chain employs TRBV5-4 and TRBJ2-5; D possibly matches TRBD1 or TRBD2 (5 bases each). Germline CDR1 is SGHNT and CDR2 is YYREEE (reference sequence). The V end lost 0 bases, the J end lost 5 bases, and 17 bases lay between the germline ends. This CDR3 has 16 amino acids. CDR3 amino acids: CASSLAGRSLRETQYF. In DNA form, the CDR3 reads TGTGCCAGCAGCTTGGCGGGACGGTCCCTGAGGGAGACCCAGTACTTC.